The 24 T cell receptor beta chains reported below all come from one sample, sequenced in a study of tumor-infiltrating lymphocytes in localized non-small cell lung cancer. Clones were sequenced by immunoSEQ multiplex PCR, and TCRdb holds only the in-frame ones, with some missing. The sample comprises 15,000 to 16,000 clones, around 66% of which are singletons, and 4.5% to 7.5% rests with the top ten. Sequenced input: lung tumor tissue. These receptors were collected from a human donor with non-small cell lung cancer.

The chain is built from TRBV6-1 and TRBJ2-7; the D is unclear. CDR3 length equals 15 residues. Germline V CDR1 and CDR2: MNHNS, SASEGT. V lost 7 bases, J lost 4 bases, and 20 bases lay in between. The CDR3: CASTQRVEAGYEQYF. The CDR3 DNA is TGTGCCAGCACCCAAAGGGTGGAAGCAGGATACGAGCAGTACTTC.

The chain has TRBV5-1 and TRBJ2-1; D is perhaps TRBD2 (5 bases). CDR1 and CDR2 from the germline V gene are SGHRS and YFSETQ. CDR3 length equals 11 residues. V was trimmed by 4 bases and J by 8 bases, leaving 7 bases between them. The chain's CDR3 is CASSAGDEQFF. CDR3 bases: TGCGCCAGCAGCGCCGGGGATGAGCAGTTCTTC.

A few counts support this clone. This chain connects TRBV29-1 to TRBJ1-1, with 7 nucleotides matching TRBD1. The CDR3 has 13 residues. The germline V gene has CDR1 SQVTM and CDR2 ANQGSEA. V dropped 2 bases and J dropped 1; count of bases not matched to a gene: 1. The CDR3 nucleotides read TGCAGCGTTGAACGACAGGGGAACACTGAAGCTTTCTTT. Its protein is CSVERQGNTEAFF. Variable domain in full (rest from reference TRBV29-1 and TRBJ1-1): SAVISQKPSRDICQRGTSLTIQCQVDSQVTMMFWYRQQPGQSLTLIATANQGSEATYESGFVIDKFPISRPNLTFSTLTVSNMSPEDSSIYLCSVERQGNTEAFFGQGTRLTVV.

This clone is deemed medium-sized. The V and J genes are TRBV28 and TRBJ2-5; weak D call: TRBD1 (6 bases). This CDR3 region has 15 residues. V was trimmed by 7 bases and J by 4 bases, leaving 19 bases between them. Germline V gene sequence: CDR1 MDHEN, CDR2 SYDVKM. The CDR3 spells CASNDATGWGETQYF. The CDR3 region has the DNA TGTGCCAGCAACGACGCGACAGGTTGGGGAGAGACCCAGTACTTC.

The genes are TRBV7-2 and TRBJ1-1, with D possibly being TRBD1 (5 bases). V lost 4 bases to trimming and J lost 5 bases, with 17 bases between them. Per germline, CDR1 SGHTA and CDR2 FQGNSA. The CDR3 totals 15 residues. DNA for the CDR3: TGTGCCAGCAGCTCAGACAGTGGCGCGGTTACTGAAGCTTTCTTT. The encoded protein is CASSSDSGAVTEAFF.

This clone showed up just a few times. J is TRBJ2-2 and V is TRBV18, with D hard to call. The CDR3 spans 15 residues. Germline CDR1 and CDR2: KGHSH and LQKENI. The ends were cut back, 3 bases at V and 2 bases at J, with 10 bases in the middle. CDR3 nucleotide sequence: TGTGCCAGCTCACCCCTGTACAGCAACACCGGGGAGCTGTTTTTT. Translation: CASSPLYSNTGELFF.

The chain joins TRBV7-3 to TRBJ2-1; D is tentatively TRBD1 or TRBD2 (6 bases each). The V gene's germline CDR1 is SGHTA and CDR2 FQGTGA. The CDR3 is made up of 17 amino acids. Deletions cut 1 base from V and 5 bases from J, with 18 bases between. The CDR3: CASSLNVGPGEDNEQFF. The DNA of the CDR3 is TGTGCCAGCAGCTTAAACGTGGGGCCAGGGGAGGACAATGAGCAGTTCTTC.

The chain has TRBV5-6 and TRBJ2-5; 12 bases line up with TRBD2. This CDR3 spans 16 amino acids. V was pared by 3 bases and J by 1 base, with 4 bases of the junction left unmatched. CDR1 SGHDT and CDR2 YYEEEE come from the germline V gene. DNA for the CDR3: TGTGCCAGCAGCTCCACTAGCGGGAGGACCCAAGAGACCCAGTACTTC. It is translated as CASSSTSGRTQETQYF.

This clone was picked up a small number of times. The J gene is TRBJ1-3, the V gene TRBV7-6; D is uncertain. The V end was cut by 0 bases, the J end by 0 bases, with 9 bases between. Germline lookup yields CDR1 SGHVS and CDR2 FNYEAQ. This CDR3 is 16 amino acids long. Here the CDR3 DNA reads TGTGCCAGCAGCTTAGCCTCAGGTACCTCTGGAAACACCATATATTTT. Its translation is CASSLASGTSGNTIYF.

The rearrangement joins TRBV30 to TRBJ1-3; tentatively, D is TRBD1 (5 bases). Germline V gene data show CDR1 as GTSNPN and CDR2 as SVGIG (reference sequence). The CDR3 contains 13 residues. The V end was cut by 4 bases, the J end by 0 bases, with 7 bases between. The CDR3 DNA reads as TGTGCCTGGACAGGGAGCTCTGGAAACACCATATATTTT. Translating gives CAWTGSSGNTIYF.

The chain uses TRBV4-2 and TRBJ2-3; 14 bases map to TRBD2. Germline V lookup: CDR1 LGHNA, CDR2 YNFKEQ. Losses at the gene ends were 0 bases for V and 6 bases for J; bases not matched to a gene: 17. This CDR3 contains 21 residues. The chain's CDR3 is CASSQDRGGLAGAGVVDTQYF. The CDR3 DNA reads TGTGCCAGCAGCCAAGATCGGGGGGGACTAGCGGGAGCTGGGGTTGTGGATACGCAGTATTTT.

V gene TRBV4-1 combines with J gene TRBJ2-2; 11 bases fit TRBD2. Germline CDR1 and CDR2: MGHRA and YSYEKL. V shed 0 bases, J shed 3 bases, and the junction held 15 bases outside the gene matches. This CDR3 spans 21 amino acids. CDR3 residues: CASSQDPTSGRNLADTGELFF. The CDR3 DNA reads TGCGCCAGCAGCCAAGATCCTACTAGCGGGAGAAACCTTGCGGACACCGGGGAGCTGTTTTTT.

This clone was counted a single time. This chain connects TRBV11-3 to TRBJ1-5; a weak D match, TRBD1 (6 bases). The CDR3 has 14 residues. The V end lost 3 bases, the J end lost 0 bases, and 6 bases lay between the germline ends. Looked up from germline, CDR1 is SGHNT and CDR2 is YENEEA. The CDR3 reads CASSLGASNQPQHF. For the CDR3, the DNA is TGTGCCAGCAGCTTGGGGGCTAGCAATCAGCCCCAGCATTTT.

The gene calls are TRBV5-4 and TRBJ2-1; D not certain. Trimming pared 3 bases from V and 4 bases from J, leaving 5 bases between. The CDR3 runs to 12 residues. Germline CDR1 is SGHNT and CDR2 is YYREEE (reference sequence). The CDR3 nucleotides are TGTGCCAGCAGCTCACAATACAATGAGCAGTTCTTC. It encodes CASSSQYNEQFF.

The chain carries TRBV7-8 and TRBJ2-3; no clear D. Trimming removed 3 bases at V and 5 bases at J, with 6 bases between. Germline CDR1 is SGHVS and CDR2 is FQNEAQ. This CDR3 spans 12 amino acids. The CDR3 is CASSFRLDTQYF. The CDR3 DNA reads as TGTGCCAGCAGCTTCCGACTAGATACGCAGTATTTT.

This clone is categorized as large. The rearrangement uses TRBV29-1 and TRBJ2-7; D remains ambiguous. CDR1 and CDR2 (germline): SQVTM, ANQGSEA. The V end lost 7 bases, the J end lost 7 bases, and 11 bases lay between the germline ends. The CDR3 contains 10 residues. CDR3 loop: CSGLEGEQYF. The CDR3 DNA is TGCAGCGGACTGGAAGGGGAGCAGTACTTC.

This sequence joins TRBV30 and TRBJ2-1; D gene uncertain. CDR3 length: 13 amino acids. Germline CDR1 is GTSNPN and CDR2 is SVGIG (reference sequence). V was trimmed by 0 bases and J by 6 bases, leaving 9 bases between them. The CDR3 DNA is TGTGCCTGGAGTGTAAAGAGTGGCAATGAGCAGTTCTTC. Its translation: CAWSVKSGNEQFF.

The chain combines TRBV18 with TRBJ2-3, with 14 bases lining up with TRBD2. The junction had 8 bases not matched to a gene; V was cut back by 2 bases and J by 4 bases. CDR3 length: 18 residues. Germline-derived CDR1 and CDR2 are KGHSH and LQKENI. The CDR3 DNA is TGTGCCAGCTCACCATCGGGACTAGCGGGAGTGTTAGCAGATACGCAGTATTTT. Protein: CASSPSGLAGVLADTQYF.

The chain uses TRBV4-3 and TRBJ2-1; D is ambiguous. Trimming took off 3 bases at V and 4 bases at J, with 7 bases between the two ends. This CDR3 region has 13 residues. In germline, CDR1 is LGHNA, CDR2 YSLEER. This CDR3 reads CASSQDQYNEQFF. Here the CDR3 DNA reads TGCGCCAGCAGCCAGGACCAATACAATGAGCAGTTCTTC.

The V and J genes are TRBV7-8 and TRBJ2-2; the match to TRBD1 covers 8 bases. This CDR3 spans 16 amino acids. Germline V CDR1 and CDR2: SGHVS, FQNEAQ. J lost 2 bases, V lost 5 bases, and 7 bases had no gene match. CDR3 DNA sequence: TGTGCCAGCAGCATTATCGGACAGGGCAACACCGGGGAGCTGTTTTTT. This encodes CASSIIGQGNTGELFF.

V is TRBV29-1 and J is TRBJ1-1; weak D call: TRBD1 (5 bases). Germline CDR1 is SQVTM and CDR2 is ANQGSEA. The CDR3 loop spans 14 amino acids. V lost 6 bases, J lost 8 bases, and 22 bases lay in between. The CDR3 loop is CSVSQALGWGEAFF. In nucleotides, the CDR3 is TGCAGCGTCTCCCAAGCCCTAGGCTGGGGGGAAGCTTTCTTT.

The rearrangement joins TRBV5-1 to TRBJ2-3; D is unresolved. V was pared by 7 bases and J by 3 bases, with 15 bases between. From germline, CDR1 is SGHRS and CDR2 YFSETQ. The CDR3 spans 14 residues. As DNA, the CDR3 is TGCGCCAGCCAAAGGAGTTTTGCGACAGATACGCAGTATTTT. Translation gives CASQRSFATDTQYF.

CDR3 sequence: CASSQEGGGRGEQFF. The CDR3, as DNA: TGCGCCAGCAGCCAAGAGGGTGGCGGGAGAGGTGAGCAGTTCTTC. This chain joins TRBV4-3 and TRBJ2-1, with 7 bases aligning to TRBD2. The CDR3 runs 15 residues. The germline V gene encodes CDR1 LGHNA and CDR2 YSLEER. J lost 9 bases, V lost 0 bases, and 8 bases had no gene match.

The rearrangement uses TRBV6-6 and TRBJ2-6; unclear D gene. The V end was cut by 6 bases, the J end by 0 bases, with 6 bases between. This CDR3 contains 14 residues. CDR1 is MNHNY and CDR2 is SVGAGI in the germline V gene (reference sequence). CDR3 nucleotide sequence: TGTGCCAGCAGCAAGGACTCTGGGGCCAACGTCCTGACTTTC. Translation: CASSKDSGANVLTF.